This T cell receptor (beta chain) is drawn from a study of T-cell reconstitution after alpha-beta-depleted transplantation in children. This clonotype was counted at least ten times. A TCRbeta library incorporating unique molecular identifiers was prepared. Each CDR3 protein is one row after TCRdb ran MiXCR on the PCR reads. The sample shows 200,000 to 250,000 distinct CDR3 sequences, 12% of them seen only once. This receptor was taken from a human donor who donated a stem cell graft to a child with acute lymphoblastic leukemia. The material was PBMCs from the stem cell graft donor, obtained from the stem cell graft.

CDR3: CSVESFGSYNEQFF. The CDR3 DNA reads TGCAGCGTTGAATCGTTCGGCAGCTACAATGAGCAGTTCTTC. The chain uses TRBV29-1 and TRBJ2-1, with D hard to call. With 2 bases removed from V and 3 bases from J, the gap between germline ends came to 11 bases. This CDR3 region has 14 residues. The V gene's germline CDR1 is SQVTM and CDR2 ANQGSEA.